The T cell receptor (beta chain) under discussion was sequenced for a study of identical twins (dated by TCRdb to about 2016). Background on the whole study: TCR alpha and beta repertoires from monozygotic twins, unrelated adults of various ages and cord blood were deep-sequenced to test whether fetal clonotypes persist. Replicate twin experiments were performed at different times using different library preparation protocols to rule out contamination.

Ten or more counts support this clonotype. Its specific antigen is unknown. One base away there is no much larger clone; base qualities are not given. CDR1 and CDR2 are drawn from the germline V gene: SQVTM, ANQGSEA. A distance of 9 bases separates the germline ends of V and J, which lose 0 bases and 0 bases respectively. From its cysteine to its phenylalanine, the CDR3 spans 14 amino acids. Only the CDR3 DNA stays, 42 bases, in frame from base 1. Every donor in the study was a healthy Caucasian. Three unrelated non-twin adults were also sequenced: a male aged 18 to 30, a male aged 50 to 60 and a female aged 50 to 60. Miltenyi CD45RO+ enrichment and human naive T-cell isolation kits were used to isolate memory (CD45RO+) and naive T cells from PBMC. The library was prepared using 5' RACE. The run used an Illumina HiSeq 2000. Template switching added a universal primer binding site, and the final cDNA carried a unique molecular identifier that allowed TCR cDNA molecules to be counted accurately. Specific primers in the conserved constant-segment region were used to synthesize first-strand cDNA for the TCR alpha and beta chains. To control for contamination, every cDNA library carried two barcodes: a SMART-Mk sample barcode plus Illumina barcodes. TruSeq adapter sequences along with Illumina sample barcodes were introduced in two successive PCR steps. Sequencing of the TCR alpha and beta cDNA libraries was done on the Illumina HiSeq platform using custom primers. On the study's bioinformatics: Unique molecular identifiers were extracted from raw reads with MiGEC, and CDR3 positions were determined with MiXCR. Recombination models were inferred per individual with the repgenHMM and IGoR tools using an EM algorithm. Shared clonotypes were analyzed with the tcR package in R, and sharing was normalized by the product of cloneset sizes. To study raw recombination free of thymic and clonal selection effects, out-of-frame nonproductive sequences were analyzed. TCRdb reran the public reads through fastp at Q25 and MiXCR, keeping productive beta chains. Entries are consolidated by CDR3 protein sequence, retaining the most common genes and DNA. The V and J calls, along with clone size, are taken from TCRdb and not from the paper's own processing. Recorded for this sample are roughly 710,000 distinct CDR3 sequences; 5.5% to 6.5% of them occurred a single time. Around 1.9% of the sample is held by the ten biggest clonotypes.

The study at large found these results: Abundant cord blood beta clonotypes carried fewer insertions; young adult naive repertoires showed a weaker similar trend, while memory repertoires showed none. Recombination models systematically underestimated out-of-frame TCR alpha sharing in monozygotic twins but agreed with sharing between unrelated individuals. A weaker excess of twin sharing was found in beta out-of-frame sequences because the signal-to-noise ratio was lowered by fewer shared sequences. Compared with coincidental sharing between unrelated individuals, an excess of low generation-probability sequences was observed among out-of-frame TCR alpha sequences shared between twins. Invariant T cells such as MAIT and iNKT could partly confound zero-insertion analyses, though diverse VJ usage argued against this for most clonotypes. Conclusions relied on cross-sectional statistical analysis, since the same donors could not be followed over many years.

This sequence originates from a man in his late teens or twenties in good health. Rearrangement joined TRBV29-1 to TRBJ2-7; no confident D gene assignment can be made. Sequencing was done on a sample of naive T cells sorted from blood. The sample's cell subset or site label, in plain terms: cells isolated with a human naive T-cell isolation kit. CDR3 loop: CSVEDPTDSYEQYF. The DNA reads TGCAGCGTTGAAGATCCGACGGACTCCTACGAGCAGTACTTC.